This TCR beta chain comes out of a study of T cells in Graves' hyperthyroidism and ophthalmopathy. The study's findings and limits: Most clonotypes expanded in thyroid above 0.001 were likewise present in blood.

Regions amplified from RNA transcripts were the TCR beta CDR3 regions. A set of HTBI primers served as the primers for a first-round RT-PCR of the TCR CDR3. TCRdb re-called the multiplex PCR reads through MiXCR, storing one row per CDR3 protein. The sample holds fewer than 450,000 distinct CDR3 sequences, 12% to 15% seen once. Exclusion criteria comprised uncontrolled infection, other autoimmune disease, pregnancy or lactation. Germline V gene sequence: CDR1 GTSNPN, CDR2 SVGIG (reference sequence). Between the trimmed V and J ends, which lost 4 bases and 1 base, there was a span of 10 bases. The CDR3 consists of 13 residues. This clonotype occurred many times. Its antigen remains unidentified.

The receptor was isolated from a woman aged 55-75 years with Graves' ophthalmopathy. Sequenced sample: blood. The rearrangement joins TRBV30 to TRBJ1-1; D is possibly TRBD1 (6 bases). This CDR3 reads CAWKGGGNTEAFF. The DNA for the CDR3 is TGTGCCTGGAAGGGAGGGGGGAACACTGAAGCTTTCTTT.